This T cell receptor beta chain is drawn from a study of beta chain features in type 1 diabetes. Study-wide points: Moderate but significant shortening of TCRB CDR3s was recorded in all four CD4+ subsets from Type 1 diabetes patients.

This clone showed up just a few times. Antigen unknown. The whole isolated RNA underwent reverse transcription, so sequencing captured expressed TCRB transcripts. This table comes from immunoSEQ multiplex PCR, and its TCRdb copy is limited to in-frame clones, with some not included. The sample lists about 660,000 clones; around 15% were seen once. This CDR3 has 14 residues. The germline gives CDR1 MNHEY, CDR2 SVGAGI. Trimming left V 6 bases short and J 4 bases short, with 13 bases between. Sequencing used naive CD4+ T cells from blood. V and J are TRBV6-5 and TRBJ1-5, with D unclear. The TCR comes from a man younger than 35 with type 1 diabetes. The CDR3 protein is CASRGGVGNQPQHF. CDR3 sequence (DNA): TGTGCCAGCAGGGGCGGGGTTGGGAATCAGCCCCAGCATTTT.